This T cell receptor beta chain comes out of a study of T cell changes during pregnancy in multiple sclerosis. Here immunoSEQ multiplex PCR was the method, and the copy in TCRdb shows in-frame clones only, minus some. The sample includes about 42,000 clones, roughly 80% of them seen just once. Germline values: CDR1 SGHRS, CDR2 YFSETQ. With 0 bases clipped from V and 7 bases from J, the junction kept 4 bases outside the gene matches. The CDR3 runs to 15 residues. The sequences come from CD4+ T cells from peripheral blood mononuclear cells, collected before pregnancy. The genes are TRBV5-1 and TRBJ2-5; TRBD1 aligns across 12 bases. The clonotype originates from a female donor with multiple sclerosis, enrolled in a pregnancy study. CDR3 amino acids: CASSLAWGQGATQYF. CDR3 nucleotide sequence: TGCGCCAGCAGCTTGGCTTGGGGACAGGGGGCGACCCAGTACTTC.